These T cell receptor beta chains were read from a single sample in a study of T-cell reconstitution after alpha-beta-depleted transplantation in children. TCRdb analysed the PCR reads with MiXCR anew, one entry per CDR3 protein. Of 500,000 or so distinct CDR3 sequences in the sample, approximately 29% were seen once. Material: PBMCs from the stem cell graft donor, obtained from the stem cell graft. These receptors originate from a human donor who donated a stem cell graft to a child with aplastic anemia. CDR3s include the opening cysteine and the closing phenylalanine or tryptophan. Fields, in order: J gene, V gene, CDR3 protein.

>TRBJ2-7|TRBV5-5
CASSWGDFYEQYF
>TRBJ2-3|TRBV29-1
CSARLADTQYF
>TRBJ1-1|TRBV7-2
CASSPLTGYTEAFF
>TRBJ1-5|TRBV20-1
CSARASTAQHF
>TRBJ2-2|TRBV7-2
CASSFSGYTGELFF
>TRBJ1-1|TRBV12-3/TRBV12-4
CASSSQGARTEAFF
>TRBJ2-7|TRBV29-1
CSVGVPYEQYF
>TRBJ2-1|TRBV28
CASSLRGDNEQFF
>TRBJ1-2|TRBV14
CASSQDRTPLSYGYTF
>TRBJ1-2|TRBV19
CASRTTGAANYGYTF
>TRBJ2-7|TRBV18
CASSHSASTAYEQYF
>TRBJ1-6|TRBV18
CASSPSFVGGQKSPLHF